This T cell receptor beta chain is drawn from a study of PD-L1 blockade in urothelial cancer. Study-wide background: Blood analyses occurred 3 weeks (second dose) and 6 weeks post treatment start. Blood samples had a median of roughly 140,000 T cells.

Germline V gene lookup returns CDR1 SGHTA and CDR2 FQGNSA. The CDR3 length is 12 residues. The V and J ends lost 6 bases and 15 bases respectively, with 15 bases between them. Study outcomes and limitations: Durable-benefit cases showed more tumor-associated blood clone expansion at 3 weeks.

The protocol was immunoSEQ multiplex PCR, while the TCRdb copy is restricted to in-frame clones and leaves out a portion. The data contain some 53,000 clones, approximately 75% of them singletons. Patients presented with locally advanced or metastatic urothelial carcinoma. Comments on this clone: As yet, its antigen is unknown.

The sample was PBMCs, taken around atezolizumab (anti-PD-L1) treatment. The V and J genes are TRBV7-2 and TRBJ1-6; D is possibly TRBD1 (5 bases). The TCR comes from a man between 65 and 80 years old with urothelial cancer. The CDR3 DNA reads TGTGCCAGCAGATTGGGGACCGGGGGCCTCCACTTT. The encoded protein is CASRLGTGGLHF. The entire variable domain, with the rest obtained from reference TRBV7-2 and TRBJ1-6, is as follows: GAGVSQSPSNKVTEKGKDVELRCDPISGHTALYWYRQSLGQGLEFLIYFQGNSAPDKSGLPSDRFSAERTGGSVSTLTIQRTQQEDSAVYLCASRLGTGGLHFGNGTRLTVT.